The clone carrying this T cell receptor beta chain was found many times. This sample was taken from a study of T cells in Graves' hyperthyroidism and ophthalmopathy. Used for diagnoses were clinical symptoms, serum thyroxine and TRAb, thyroid ultrasound and orbital computed tomography. The TCR beta CDR3 regions underwent amplification using RNA transcripts as the source. The study used the HTBI primer set for a first-round RT-PCR of the TCR CDR3. TCRdb reanalysed the multiplex PCR reads using MiXCR and keeps one entry per CDR3 protein. Of about 350,000 distinct CDR3 sequences in the sample, approximately 15% were seen once. In germline, CDR1 is DFQATT, CDR2 SNEGSKA (reference sequence). This CDR3 has 15 amino acids. V gave up 0 bases and J gave up 3 bases, with 15 bases separating them.

This TCR was recovered from a woman between 25 and 40 years old with Graves' hyperthyroidism. Sample: blood. The rearrangement joins TRBV20-1 to TRBJ2-7, with D uncertain. CDR3: CSARDLRLQSYEQYF. The CDR3 DNA sequence: TGCAGTGCTAGAGATCTCCGGCTCCAAAGCTACGAGCAGTACTTC.